A selection of T cell receptor beta chains follows, all from one sample in a study of Ad26.COV2.S vaccination and SARS-CoV-2 variants. Assay used: immunoSEQ multiplex PCR; TCRdb lists only in-frame clones, some missing. The table lists hundreds of thousands of clones, 87% of them singletons, with about 3.4% in the top ten. The specimen was peripheral blood, collected in a trial of Ad26.COV2.S vaccine versus placebo. These receptors were collected from a person aged 18-65 years who received the Ad26.COV2.S COVID-19 vaccine or a placebo. The CDR3 runs from the conserved cysteine through the conserved F or W. Fields, in order: J gene, V gene, CDR3 length, clone size, D gene, CDR3 protein, CDR3 DNA. A D gene is named only where the DNA matches it firmly. Clone size is stated in some rows and not others, as once, few, many or a class when expanded.

J gene: TRBJ1-3
V gene: TRBV6-5
CDR3 length: 15
clone size: NA
D gene: NA
CDR3 protein: CASRPGTGSGNTIYF
CDR3 DNA: TGTGCCAGCAGACCCGGGACGGGCTCTGGAAACACCATATATTTT

J gene: TRBJ1-4
V gene: TRBV11-2
CDR3 length: 15
clone size: NA
D gene: TRBD1
CDR3 protein: CASSLAGGRDEKLFF
CDR3 DNA: TGTGCCAGCAGCTTAGCAGGGGGCAGGGATGAAAAACTGTTTTTT

J gene: TRBJ2-5
V gene: TRBV6-1
CDR3 length: 16
clone size: NA
D gene: NA
CDR3 protein: CASSEEGPTAQETQYF
CDR3 DNA: TGTGCCAGCAGTGAGGAAGGGCCTACCGCCCAAGAGACCCAGTACTTC

J gene: TRBJ2-1
V gene: TRBV12-5
CDR3 length: 15
clone size: NA
D gene: NA
CDR3 protein: CASGLIAGSYNEQFF
CDR3 DNA: TGTGCTAGTGGTTTGATAGCAGGTTCCTACAATGAGCAGTTCTTC

J gene: TRBJ1-1
V gene: TRBV5-6
CDR3 length: 12
clone size: NA
D gene: NA
CDR3 protein: CASTLDNTEAFF
CDR3 DNA: TGTGCCAGCACCCTAGACAACACTGAAGCTTTCTTT

J gene: TRBJ1-2
V gene: TRBV4-1
CDR3 length: 18
clone size: NA
D gene: NA
CDR3 protein: CASSQAPEDSLANYGYTF
CDR3 DNA: TGCGCCAGCAGCCAAGCCCCGGAGGACAGTCTAGCTAACTATGGCTACACCTTC

J gene: TRBJ2-1
V gene: TRBV7-3
CDR3 length: 16
clone size: once
D gene: TRBD2
CDR3 protein: CASSLTGGTSGGGQFF
CDR3 DNA: TGTGCCAGCAGCTTAACTGGAGGGACTAGCGGGGGTGGACAGTTCTTC

J gene: TRBJ1-2
V gene: TRBV7-2
CDR3 length: 15
clone size: NA
D gene: TRBD1
CDR3 protein: CASSLEIGTGDGYTF
CDR3 DNA: TGTGCCAGCAGCTTAGAGATCGGGACAGGGGATGGCTACACCTTC

J gene: TRBJ1-5
V gene: TRBV5-6
CDR3 length: 16
clone size: NA
D gene: TRBD1
CDR3 protein: CASSLGMGQGNQPQHF
CDR3 DNA: TGTGCCAGCAGCTTAGGAATGGGACAGGGGAATCAGCCCCAGCATTTT

J gene: TRBJ1-3
V gene: TRBV6-6
CDR3 length: 15
clone size: NA
D gene: NA
CDR3 protein: CASRPFQISGNTIYF
CDR3 DNA: TGTGCCAGCAGACCCTTCCAGATCTCTGGAAACACCATATATTTT

J gene: TRBJ2-3
V gene: TRBV12-3/TRBV12-4
CDR3 length: 13
clone size: NA
D gene: NA
CDR3 protein: CASRQGSTDTQYF
CDR3 DNA: TGTGCCAGCAGGCAGGGATCAACAGATACGCAGTATTTT

J gene: TRBJ2-6
V gene: TRBV19
CDR3 length: 18
clone size: NA
D gene: TRBD1
CDR3 protein: CASSTYRGPGSGANVLTF
CDR3 DNA: TGTGCCAGTAGTACCTACAGGGGGCCGGGCTCTGGGGCCAACGTCCTGACTTTC

J gene: TRBJ2-7
V gene: TRBV11-2
CDR3 length: 13
clone size: once
D gene: NA
CDR3 protein: CASSFQVGYEQYF
CDR3 DNA: TGTGCCAGCAGCTTTCAGGTAGGCTACGAGCAGTACTTC

J gene: TRBJ2-2
V gene: TRBV7-8
CDR3 length: 17
clone size: few
D gene: TRBD2
CDR3 protein: CASSPLVAGVNTGELFF
CDR3 DNA: TGTGCCAGCAGCCCTCTGGTGGCGGGGGTAAACACCGGGGAGCTGTTTTTT

J gene: TRBJ1-5
V gene: TRBV6-5
CDR3 length: 16
clone size: NA
D gene: NA
CDR3 protein: CASSYSQGLSNQPQHF
CDR3 DNA: TGTGCCAGCAGTTACTCCCAGGGACTAAGCAATCAGCCCCAGCATTTT

J gene: TRBJ1-2
V gene: TRBV24-1
CDR3 length: 14
clone size: NA
D gene: NA
CDR3 protein: CATSDRSTAYGYTF
CDR3 DNA: TGTGCCACCAGTGATAGGTCGACTGCCTATGGCTACACCTTC

J gene: TRBJ2-1
V gene: TRBV19
CDR3 length: 14
clone size: NA
D gene: TRBD2
CDR3 protein: CASINSGGNNEQFF
CDR3 DNA: TGTGCCAGTATTAACAGCGGGGGAAACAATGAGCAGTTCTTC

J gene: TRBJ1-2
V gene: TRBV5-1
CDR3 length: 14
clone size: NA
D gene: TRBD1
CDR3 protein: CASSRWDSLGGYTF
CDR3 DNA: TGCGCCAGCAGCCGTTGGGACAGCCTCGGAGGCTACACCTTC

J gene: TRBJ1-4
V gene: TRBV5-1
CDR3 length: 14
clone size: NA
D gene: NA
CDR3 protein: CASSLVGFGEKLFF
CDR3 DNA: TGCGCCAGCAGCTTGGTCGGGTTCGGGGAAAAACTGTTTTTT

J gene: TRBJ2-5
V gene: TRBV5-4
CDR3 length: 13
clone size: NA
D gene: NA
CDR3 protein: CASSYRSQETQYF
CDR3 DNA: TGTGCCAGCAGCTATCGCTCCCAAGAGACCCAGTACTTC

J gene: TRBJ2-2
V gene: TRBV27
CDR3 length: 14
clone size: NA
D gene: NA
CDR3 protein: CASSSGQNTGELFF
CDR3 DNA: TGTGCCAGCAGTTCGGGACAGAACACCGGGGAGCTGTTTTTT

J gene: TRBJ2-5
V gene: TRBV7-2
CDR3 length: 14
clone size: NA
D gene: NA
CDR3 protein: CASSLARGGETQYF
CDR3 DNA: TGTGCCAGCAGCTTAGCGAGGGGGGGCGAGACCCAGTACTTC

J gene: TRBJ2-6
V gene: TRBV3-1/TRBV3-2
CDR3 length: 16
clone size: NA
D gene: NA
CDR3 protein: CASSSGRGTGANVLTF
CDR3 DNA: TGTGCCAGCAGCTCCGGTAGGGGGACTGGGGCCAACGTCCTGACTTTC

J gene: TRBJ1-6
V gene: TRBV6-1
CDR3 length: 16
clone size: NA
D gene: TRBD1
CDR3 protein: CASSEPLQGYNSPLHF
CDR3 DNA: TGTGCCAGCAGTGAACCCCTACAGGGGTATAATTCACCCCTCCACTTT

J gene: TRBJ2-7
V gene: TRBV12-3/TRBV12-4
CDR3 length: 12
clone size: NA
D gene: NA
CDR3 protein: CASSWETLEQYF
CDR3 DNA: TGTGCCAGCTCCTGGGAGACGTTGGAGCAGTACTTC

J gene: TRBJ2-1
V gene: TRBV5-1
CDR3 length: 18
clone size: once
D gene: NA
CDR3 protein: CASSLGVSSALSYNEQFF
CDR3 DNA: TGCGCCAGCAGCTTGGGGGTCTCTAGCGCCCTATCCTACAATGAGCAGTTCTTC

J gene: TRBJ2-7
V gene: TRBV5-4
CDR3 length: 14
clone size: few
D gene: NA
CDR3 protein: CASSPGAGSYEQYF
CDR3 DNA: TGTGCCAGCAGCCCCGGGGCGGGGAGCTACGAGCAGTACTTC

J gene: TRBJ1-4
V gene: TRBV11-2
CDR3 length: 15
clone size: few
D gene: NA
CDR3 protein: CASSLGGGEGEKLFF
CDR3 DNA: TGTGCCAGCAGCCTCGGAGGGGGAGAGGGGGAAAAACTGTTTTTT

J gene: TRBJ2-5
V gene: TRBV2
CDR3 length: 14
clone size: NA
D gene: TRBD1
CDR3 protein: CASRREQGKETQYF
CDR3 DNA: TGTGCCAGCAGGAGGGAACAGGGGAAAGAGACCCAGTACTTC

J gene: TRBJ1-4
V gene: TRBV2
CDR3 length: 15
clone size: NA
D gene: TRBD1
CDR3 protein: CASKGQVATNEKLFF
CDR3 DNA: TGTGCCAGCAAGGGACAGGTAGCAACTAATGAAAAACTGTTTTTT

J gene: TRBJ2-3
V gene: TRBV2
CDR3 length: 14
clone size: NA
D gene: NA
CDR3 protein: CASTQEDPTDTQYF
CDR3 DNA: TGTGCCAGCACCCAGGAGGATCCAACAGATACGCAGTATTTT

J gene: TRBJ1-1
V gene: TRBV11-3
CDR3 length: 15
clone size: NA
D gene: TRBD1
CDR3 protein: CASSLGRGGDTEAFF
CDR3 DNA: TGTGCCAGCAGCTTAGGAAGAGGGGGCGACACTGAAGCTTTCTTT

J gene: TRBJ1-1
V gene: TRBV30
CDR3 length: 11
clone size: NA
D gene: TRBD1
CDR3 protein: CARERGQSAFF
CDR3 DNA: TGTGCCCGAGAAAGGGGGCAGTCGGCTTTCTTT

J gene: TRBJ2-2
V gene: TRBV28
CDR3 length: 17
clone size: NA
D gene: NA
CDR3 protein: CASSPPRPTYGAGELFF
CDR3 DNA: TGTGCCAGCAGTCCCCCCAGGCCCACTTATGGGGCCGGGGAGCTGTTTTTT

J gene: TRBJ1-2
V gene: TRBV15
CDR3 length: 15
clone size: NA
D gene: NA
CDR3 protein: CATSRDRGNGYGYTF
CDR3 DNA: TGTGCCACCAGCAGAGATCGAGGCAACGGATATGGCTACACCTTC

J gene: TRBJ2-3
V gene: TRBV4-3
CDR3 length: 15
clone size: NA
D gene: NA
CDR3 protein: CASSQGDTSKDTQYF
CDR3 DNA: TGCGCCAGCAGCCAGGGGGACACCTCGAAAGATACGCAGTATTTT

J gene: TRBJ2-3
V gene: TRBV19
CDR3 length: 16
clone size: NA
D gene: TRBD1
CDR3 protein: CASTFTGTGLTDTQYF
CDR3 DNA: TGTGCCAGTACCTTCACCGGGACAGGACTCACAGATACGCAGTATTTT

J gene: TRBJ2-5
V gene: TRBV11-1
CDR3 length: 15
clone size: NA
D gene: TRBD1
CDR3 protein: CASRRTEGQVGAQYF
CDR3 DNA: TGTGCCAGCAGAAGAACCGAGGGACAGGTTGGGGCCCAGTACTTC

J gene: TRBJ1-1
V gene: TRBV11-2
CDR3 length: 19
clone size: NA
D gene: TRBD1
CDR3 protein: CASSLDGTYRGRVGTEAFF
CDR3 DNA: TGTGCCAGCAGCTTAGATGGGACGTACAGGGGGCGCGTCGGCACTGAAGCTTTCTTT

J gene: TRBJ1-5
V gene: TRBV4-3
CDR3 length: 15
clone size: NA
D gene: TRBD1
CDR3 protein: CASSQDRGATRPQHF
CDR3 DNA: TGCGCCAGCAGCCAGGACAGGGGCGCCACCAGGCCCCAGCATTTT

J gene: TRBJ1-4
V gene: TRBV7-9
CDR3 length: 16
clone size: NA
D gene: TRBD1
CDR3 protein: CASSFPGGWANEKLFF
CDR3 DNA: TGTGCCAGCAGCTTTCCAGGGGGCTGGGCTAATGAAAAACTGTTTTTT

J gene: TRBJ1-2
V gene: TRBV5-1
CDR3 length: 15
clone size: NA
D gene: NA
CDR3 protein: CASSSGRQVDYGYTF
CDR3 DNA: TGCGCCAGCAGCTCTGGAAGACAGGTCGACTATGGCTACACCTTC

J gene: TRBJ2-1
V gene: TRBV7-9
CDR3 length: 14
clone size: NA
D gene: TRBD2
CDR3 protein: CASSPKRGDNEQFF
CDR3 DNA: TGTGCCAGCAGCCCAAAGCGGGGGGACAATGAGCAGTTCTTC

J gene: TRBJ2-3
V gene: TRBV19
CDR3 length: 14
clone size: NA
D gene: NA
CDR3 protein: CASSRGTRVDTQYF
CDR3 DNA: TGTGCCAGTAGCAGAGGGACGAGGGTAGATACGCAGTATTTT

J gene: TRBJ1-2
V gene: TRBV20-1
CDR3 length: 11
clone size: NA
D gene: TRBD1
CDR3 protein: CSAQGAGGYTF
CDR3 DNA: TGCAGTGCCCAGGGGGCTGGGGGCTACACCTTC

J gene: TRBJ1-2
V gene: TRBV4-1
CDR3 length: 17
clone size: few
D gene: TRBD1
CDR3 protein: CASSSMVNRGSGYGYTF
CDR3 DNA: TGCGCCAGCAGCAGCATGGTAAACAGGGGTTCTGGCTATGGCTACACCTTC

J gene: TRBJ2-3
V gene: TRBV14
CDR3 length: 15
clone size: NA
D gene: NA
CDR3 protein: CASSQERPGLDTQYF
CDR3 DNA: TGTGCCAGCAGCCAAGAGCGTCCGGGGCTAGATACGCAGTATTTT

J gene: TRBJ2-2
V gene: TRBV7-3
CDR3 length: 14
clone size: NA
D gene: NA
CDR3 protein: CASSRRLNTGELFF
CDR3 DNA: TGTGCCAGCAGTAGGAGATTGAACACCGGGGAGCTGTTTTTT

J gene: TRBJ1-2
V gene: TRBV5-6
CDR3 length: 15
clone size: once
D gene: TRBD1
CDR3 protein: CASSFPGGGWNGYTF
CDR3 DNA: TGTGCCAGCAGCTTCCCGGGAGGGGGCTGGAATGGCTACACCTTC